The 19 T cell receptor beta chains below all came from one sample that was sequenced in a study of blood T cell repertoires in COVID-19 (dated by TCRdb to 2020 to 2021). The method behind the library was the immunoSEQ multiplex PCR assay. This immuneACCESS table, as held by TCRdb, lists in-frame sequences with V and J called but not all clones. Of the missing ones, under half trace to an unresolved V gene in checked studies; the others have no known cause. The sample yields about 140,000 clones; more than 85% were counted once. 5.4% of the sample goes to the ten largest clones. The source material was peripheral blood. The receptors shown here come from a human donor in a cohort sampled during active COVID-19.

The chain joins TRBV7-9 to TRBJ2-3; D is unresolved. From germline, CDR1 is SEHNR and CDR2 FQNEAQ (reference sequence). Trimming stripped 2 bases from V and 5 bases from J, with 14 bases between. The CDR3 is 15 residues long. This chain's CDR3 is CASSLRSVSGDTQYF. As DNA, the CDR3 is TGTGCCAGCAGCTTACGGTCGGTTTCGGGAGATACGCAGTATTTT. The full variable domain, its missing parts supplied by reference TRBV7-9 and TRBJ2-3, is DTGVSQNPRHKITKRGQNVTFRCDPISEHNRLYWYRQTLGQGPEFLTYFQNEAQLEKSRLLSDRFSAERPKGSFSTLEIQRTEQGDSAMYLCASSLRSVSGDTQYFGPGTRLTVL.

The chain recombines TRBV7-9 with TRBJ2-7; TRBD2 matches at 7 bases. From germline, CDR1 is SEHNR and CDR2 FQNEAQ (reference sequence). There are 16 residues in the CDR3. The V segment lost 1 base and the J segment 3 bases; nucleotides outside the gene matches: 9. The CDR3 DNA follows: TGTGCCAGCAGCTTAGTAGGGAGGGGTAAAAACTACGAGCAGTACTTC. Amino acid sequence: CASSLVGRGKNYEQYF.

The V gene is TRBV9, the J gene TRBJ1-5, with 7 bases lining up with TRBD1. Trimming at V came to 4 bases and at J to 3 bases, leaving 4 bases not matched to a gene. This CDR3 contains 14 residues. Germline loops: CDR1 SGDLS, CDR2 YYNGEE. The CDR3 nucleotides are TGTGCCAGCAGCACGACAGGGTTCAATCAGCCCCAGCATTTT. The encoded protein is CASSTTGFNQPQHF.

The chain recombines TRBV10-3 with TRBJ2-3; the match to TRBD2 covers 7 bases. The CDR3 length is 15 residues. V lost 3 bases and J lost 9; bases outside the gene matches: 12. Germline CDR1 ENHRY, CDR2 SYGVKD. Here the CDR3 reads CAISDSRGSDRTQYF. CDR3 sequence (DNA): TGTGCCATCAGTGATAGTCGCGGGAGCGACCGAACGCAGTATTTT.

The chain couples TRBV19 to TRBJ2-7, with D maybe TRBD2 (6 bases). Looked up from germline, CDR1 is LNHDA and CDR2 is SQIVND (reference sequence). Trimming cost V 3 bases and J 5 bases, with 11 bases left between them. This CDR3 spans 13 amino acids. The CDR3 sequence is CASSMAGGDEQYF. For the CDR3, the DNA is TGTGCCAGTAGTATGGCAGGAGGGGACGAGCAGTACTTC.

The chain couples TRBV4-2 to TRBJ1-3; D perhaps matches TRBD1 (5 bases). V was shortened by 1 base and J by 2 bases, with 15 bases between the two germline ends. This CDR3 is 17 amino acids long. CDR1 is LGHNA, CDR2 YNFKEQ, per germline. The CDR3 nucleotides are TGTGCCAGCAGCCAAGCCTCTCAGGGTAGGGCTGGAAACACCATATATTTT. Translating gives CASSQASQGRAGNTIYF.

CDR3 coding DNA: TGTGCCAGTCAACAGGGTACCCAAGAGACCCAGTACTTC. It encodes CASQQGTQETQYF. This chain links TRBV5-4 with TRBJ2-5; tentatively, D is TRBD1 (6 bases). The CDR3 sequence is 13 residues long. V lost 8 bases, J lost 1 base, and 12 bases lay in between. Germline values: CDR1 SGHNT, CDR2 YYREEE (reference sequence).

J is TRBJ2-1 and V is TRBV7-8; D is uncertain. The V end lost 5 bases, the J end lost 4 bases, and 12 bases lay between the germline ends. The CDR3 sequence is 14 residues long. The germline V gene encodes CDR1 SGHVS and CDR2 FQNEAQ. As DNA, the CDR3 is TGTGCCAGCAGCCGAGAACAGTCATACAATGAGCAGTTCTTC. As protein: CASSREQSYNEQFF.

The CDR3 DNA is TGTGCCAGCAGCTTAGGCGCCTCGTGGCCACAGGGAGATACGCAGTATTTT. Protein: CASSLGASWPQGDTQYF. This chain joins TRBV11-3 and TRBJ2-3, with a weak D call TRBD1 (6 bases). V lost 1 base and J lost 5, with 19 bases in between. Germline CDR1 and CDR2: SGHNT and YENEEA. The CDR3 covers 17 residues.

The chain is built from TRBV2 and TRBJ1-1; 12 bases fit TRBD1. Germline V gene lookup returns CDR1 SNHLY and CDR2 FYNNEI. V was clipped by 5 bases and J by 5 bases; unmatched bases: 6. The CDR3 is made up of 15 amino acids. Here the CDR3 reads CASSQGTGGVTEAFF. DNA for the CDR3: TGTGCCAGCAGTCAAGGGACAGGGGGCGTTACTGAAGCTTTCTTT.

V usage is TRBV11-1 and J usage is TRBJ2-1, with a possible D match to TRBD2 (6 bases). CDR3 length: 16 amino acids. V was trimmed by 0 bases and J by 4 bases, leaving 13 bases between them. The V gene's germline CDR1 is SGHAT and CDR2 FQDESV (reference sequence). The CDR3 loop reads CASSLAAAGTYNEQFF. The CDR3 DNA reads as TGTGCCAGCAGCTTAGCGGCGGCGGGGACTTACAATGAGCAGTTCTTC.

The genes are TRBV10-3 and TRBJ1-3; a weak D match, TRBD1 (6 bases). The CDR3 is 14 amino acids. Germline lookup yields CDR1 ENHRY and CDR2 SYGVKD. Trimming shortened V by 9 bases and J by 2 bases, and 14 bases separated the two germline ends. The CDR3 sequence is CAMAQGSTGNTIYF. Here the CDR3 DNA reads TGTGCCATGGCACAGGGCTCCACTGGAAACACCATATATTTT.

This chain connects TRBV11-2 to TRBJ2-1; possible D gene TRBD1, 5 bases. V lost 5 bases, J lost 1 base, and 18 bases lay in between. The CDR3 totals 17 residues. Germline loops: CDR1 SGHAT, CDR2 FQNNGV. The CDR3: CASSPTNRRASYNEQFF. In nucleotides, the CDR3 is TGTGCCAGCAGCCCCACGAATCGCAGGGCTTCCTACAATGAGCAGTTCTTC.

This clone was picked up one time. The chain combines TRBV9 with TRBJ2-3, with D unresolved. Germline V gene sequence: CDR1 SGDLS, CDR2 YYNGEE. Trimming removed 4 bases at V and 6 bases at J, with 12 bases between. CDR3 length equals 13 residues. The CDR3 DNA sequence: TGTGCCAGCAGCCCAGGTTCCATGGATACGCAGTATTTT. As protein: CASSPGSMDTQYF.

This clone was found once. This rearrangement joins TRBV14 to TRBJ2-5, with 12 nucleotides matching TRBD2. Germline V gene sequence: CDR1 SGHDN, CDR2 FVKESK. V lost 4 bases, J lost 4 bases, and 4 bases stayed unmatched. The CDR3 is made up of 15 amino acids. CDR3 DNA: TGTGCCAGCAGCCGCCGGACTAGCGGGGCAGAGACCCAGTACTTC. Residues: CASSRRTSGAETQYF.

This chain connects TRBV14 to TRBJ2-7; D gene unclear. CDR3 length: 16 residues. With 0 bases removed from V and 0 bases from J, the gap between germline ends came to 12 bases. CDR1 and CDR2 (germline): SGHDN, FVKESK. The CDR3 DNA reads as TGTGCCAGCAGCCAAGAACGAGGCAGCCACTCCTACGAGCAGTACTTC. The encoded protein is CASSQERGSHSYEQYF.

The rearrangement joins TRBV19 to TRBJ1-5, with D hard to call. This CDR3 is built from 15 residues. Germline assignment: CDR1 LNHDA and CDR2 SQIVND (reference sequence). V was pared by 3 bases and J by 4 bases, with 13 bases between. DNA of the CDR3: TGTGCCAGTAGTATTGACGGACGGACTAATCAGCCCCAGCATTTT. Its translation is CASSIDGRTNQPQHF. The variable domain in full, with the rest retrieved from reference TRBV19 and TRBJ1-5, is DGGITQSPKYLFRKEGQNVTLSCEQNLNHDAMYWYRQDPGQGLRLIYYSQIVNDFQKGDIAEGYSVSREKKESFPLTVTSAQKNPTAFYLCASSIDGRTNQPQHFGDGTRLSIL.

V and J are TRBV30 and TRBJ1-4; 10 nucleotides agree with TRBD1. Per germline, CDR1 GTSNPN and CDR2 SVGIG (reference sequence). CDR3 length: 16 amino acids. V was clipped by 7 bases and J by 7 bases; unmatched bases: 15. The CDR3 reads CAFRGTGVIGGEKLFF. As DNA, the CDR3 is TGTGCCTTTAGGGGGACAGGGGTGATTGGTGGTGAAAAACTGTTTTTT.

The rearrangement links TRBV2 to TRBJ2-3, with TRBD2 identical over 10 bases. The V segment lost 6 bases and the J segment 2 bases; nucleotides outside the gene matches: 8. Germline assignment: CDR1 SNHLY and CDR2 FYNNEI. This CDR3 is 16 amino acids long. CDR3 coding DNA: TGTGCCAGCAGCTGGGGACTAGCGCTTCACACAGATACGCAGTATTTT. Translating it yields CASSWGLALHTDTQYF.